The source of this T cell receptor (beta chain) is a study of Ad26.COV2.S vaccination and SARS-CoV-2 variants (dated by TCRdb to the early 2020s). As for the study more broadly: Vaccine-arm donors came from COV1001, a multicentre, randomized, double-blind, placebo-controlled phase I-IIa trial of Ad26.COV2.S in healthy adults. Dosing of Ad26.COV2.S was intramuscular, at either 5x10^10 or 1x10^11 viral particles, delivered as one shot or as two shots spaced 56 days apart. Sequencing of the TCRbeta repertoire served to evaluate the specificity and breadth of SARS-CoV-2-reactive T cell receptors following Ad26.COV2.S vaccination. The TCR-sequenced set comprised about 32 samples: approximately 19 Ad26.COV2.S vaccine recipients, 5 placebo recipients and 8 SARS-CoV-2 convalescent individuals. Trial participants were randomized into five groups of five, in which low-dose or high-dose Ad26.COV2.S was given once or twice, or placebo was given on both occasions. Throughout the experiments and outcome assessment, investigators stayed blinded to trial group allocation.

The sample's treatment or condition label, in plain terms: 19 received Ad26.COV2.S at low or high dose, single or two shots; about 5 received placebo; per-sample allocation not given. For vaccine and placebo recipients, repertoires were sequenced using samples collected on day 63 after the first injection. Cohort 1b enrolled roughly 25 adults aged 18-55 years at a single site in Boston, USA, between 29 July and 7 August 2020. Ad26.COV2.S consisted of a replication-incompetent adenovirus type 26 vector by which a prefusion-stabilized SARS-CoV-2 spike protein from the original Wuhan strain was expressed. TCRbeta CDR3 regions were sequenced with the immunoSEQ Assay. After extraction, genomic DNA underwent amplification by bias-controlled multiplex PCR, followed by high-throughput sequencing. From the authors' description of their analysis: To quantify the absolute abundance of every unique TCRbeta CDR3 region, sequences were collapsed and filtered. T cell fraction was estimated by normalization of TCRbeta template counts to usable DNA, with usable DNA being measured through amplification of reference genes present in all nucleated cells. Repertoire TCRs were annotated as SARS-CoV-2-specific by exact matching of V gene, CDR3 amino acid sequence and J gene to a known reactive TCR set. The reference SARS-CoV-2 TCR set was obtained from MIRA and was filtered for enrichment in COVID-19-positive ImmuneCODE repertoires, whereby public or cross-reactive TCRs were removed. Based on the MIRA antigens, annotated TCRs were further analysed at the level of specific ORF or position within ORF. Breadth was defined as the number of annotated unique rearrangements divided by the total number of unique productive rearrangements, and depth was defined as the summed frequency of the annotated unique rearrangements. Two-sided Wilcoxon rank-sum tests were used to compare TCR breadth between groups. Imported from immuneACCESS, the table was reduced by TCRdb to in-frame sequences with V and J called. These copies leave out some clones; in studies compared against another copy, an unresolved V gene accounts for under half, and the cause of the remainder is not known. V and J calls and clone size come straight from that table; D and trimming were deduced from the DNA. The sample has 350,000 to 400,000 clones on record, 80% to 90% of them singletons. The ten largest clonotypes hold approximately 3.7% of the sample.

Regarding this clone: Its binding antigen is unknown. No much larger clone exists at a distance of one base, and base qualities are not known.

Study-level results and caveats: The study was not powered for comparison of responses between vaccine doses or regimens. Ad26.COV2.S recipients had higher spike-specific TCR breadth than placebo recipients (P = 0.0014). Substantial breadth of spike-specific CD8+ and CD4+ T cell responses was reported after vaccination. Comparable non-spike TCR breadth was observed between vaccine and placebo recipients, consistent with only spike being contained in the vaccine. The authors noted that the TCR breadth and depth analyses may have underestimated total T cell responses.

The sequence derives from a person aged 18 to 65 who received the Ad26.COV2.S COVID-19 vaccine or a placebo. The specimen comprised peripheral blood, sampled in a trial of Ad26.COV2.S vaccine versus placebo.

In nucleotides, the sequence is TGTGCCAGCACGTACAGGGGTTCTAACTATGGCTACACCTTC. Translated, it gives CASTYRGSNYGYTF. The sequence links TRBV5-6 to TRBJ1-2, with 7 central nucleotides matching TRBD1. Clipping removes 6 bases from V and 0 bases from J, with 5 as the unmatched junction base count. Counted from cysteine to phenylalanine, this CDR3 has 14 amino acids. Only the CDR3 part of the read is kept: 42 bases, read in frame from the first base. Via the germline V gene, CDR1 is SGHDT and CDR2 YYEEEE.